A single sample is the source of the 14 T cell receptor beta chains below, sequenced in a study of blood T cells in healthy people across ages. Alongside a J-beta primer mix, a sample-barcoded 5' primer served in a second PCR lasting roughly 7 to 11 cycles. One entry per CDR3 protein results from TCRdb running MiXCR on the 5' RACE reads. This table has approximately 900,000 distinct CDR3 sequences, around 29% appearing once. These data were likewise used in another study, on T cells of mothers and their children.

Specimen: blood. These receptors all come from a middle-aged woman in good health.

This clonotype was picked up a small number of times. V and J are TRBV28 and TRBJ1-2, with D uncertain. Trimming pared 2 bases from V and 5 bases from J, leaving 12 bases between. In germline, CDR1 is MDHEN, CDR2 SYDVKM. The CDR3 covers 14 residues. The CDR3, as DNA: TGTGCCAGCAGTTTACTACTGGCAGAGTATGGCTACACCTTC. This translates into CASSLLLAEYGYTF.

The rearrangement joins TRBV20-1 to TRBJ2-3; D perhaps matches TRBD2 (6 bases). Trimming took 6 bases from V and 0 from J, leaving 13 bases between them. Germline V lookup: CDR1 DFQATT, CDR2 SNEGSKA (reference sequence). This CDR3 region has 14 residues. CDR3 nucleotide sequence: TGCAGTGCCCCGACTAGAACTAGCACAGATACGCAGTATTTT. This gives the protein CSAPTRTSTDTQYF.

The V and J genes are TRBV20-1 and TRBJ1-1; 10 nucleotides align to TRBD1. Per germline, CDR1 DFQATT and CDR2 SNEGSKA (reference sequence). V dropped 6 bases and J dropped 0; count of bases not matched to a gene: 4. The length of the CDR3 is 14 residues. CDR3 region: CSAQGQGLNTEAFF. The CDR3 bases are TGCAGTGCGCAGGGACAGGGGTTGAACACTGAAGCTTTCTTT.

CDR3 nucleotide sequence: TGTGCCAGCAGTGAAAGGAAGGGGGCGGCGAGCACAGATACGCAGTATTTT. It specifies CASSERKGAASTDTQYF. The rearrangement links TRBV2 to TRBJ2-3; TRBD1 matches 7 bases. V lost 2 bases to trimming and J lost 0 bases; unmatched junction nucleotides: 8. Germline CDR1 reads SNHLY; CDR2 reads FYNNEI. The CDR3 runs to 17 residues.

This clonotype was seen more than once but under ten times. J is TRBJ1-6 and V is TRBV29-1, with D perhaps TRBD1 (5 bases). Germline CDR1 SQVTM, CDR2 ANQGSEA. CDR3 length: 14 amino acids. V lost 5 bases, J lost 7 bases, and 15 bases lay in between. As DNA, the CDR3 is TGCAGCGTTACACCAGGGATTGGGAATTCACCCCTCCACTTT. Amino acid sequence: CSVTPGIGNSPLHF.

V gene TRBV20-1 combines with J gene TRBJ1-6, with unresolved D. The CDR3 runs 16 residues. V lost 3 bases and J 8 bases, leaving 20 bases between the germline ends. Per the germline V gene, CDR1 is DFQATT and CDR2 is SNEGSKA (reference sequence). DNA for the CDR3: TGCAGTGCTAGCCCTCCCGGCAGACGGTCTGATTCACCCCTCCACTTT. This encodes CSASPPGRRSDSPLHF.

As to this clonotype: The junction and the germline gene differ at one end; a read error may be behind it. The chain uses TRBV7-7 and TRBJ2-5, with D perhaps TRBD1 or TRBD2 (5 bases each). The germline CDR1 and CDR2 sequences are SSHAT and FNYEAQ (reference sequence). The CDR3 runs to 15 residues. CDR3 in DNA: TGTGCTAGCAGCTTTTCCCAGGGACCTCAAGAGACCCAGTACTTC. Translating it yields CASSFSQGPQETQYF.

The table lists this clonotype with many counts. The rearrangement joins TRBV12-3 or TRBV12-4 to TRBJ2-1; 8 bases align to TRBD1. This CDR3 is built from 14 residues. V dropped 5 bases and J dropped 8; count of bases not matched to a gene: 8. The CDR3 region is CASSILTGADEQFF. The CDR3, as DNA: TGTGCCAGCAGTATCCTGACAGGGGCCGATGAGCAGTTCTTC.

About this clonotype: One end of the junction fails to match germline, which may point to a read error. The V gene is TRBV7-7, the J gene TRBJ2-1; 9 nucleotides line up with TRBD2. This CDR3 has 16 amino acids. Looked up from germline, CDR1 is SSHAT and CDR2 is FNYEAQ (reference sequence). CDR3 sequence reads: CASSLEASGTPNEQFF. The CDR3 DNA reads TGTGCTAGCAGCTTAGAGGCTAGCGGGACCCCCAATGAGCAGTTCTTC.

This clonotype was seen repeatedly, ten times or more. The gene calls are TRBV3-1 and TRBJ2-5; 9 nucleotides align to TRBD2. The V segment lost 4 bases and the J segment 2 bases; nucleotides outside the gene matches: 14. The CDR3 runs 18 residues. The germline gives CDR1 LGHDT, CDR2 YNNKEL (reference sequence). This CDR3 reads CASSPRGSGGKLQETQYF. Here the CDR3 DNA reads TGTGCCAGCAGCCCTAGGGGTAGCGGGGGCAAACTACAAGAGACCCAGTACTTC.

The sample holds many counts of this clonotype. The chain joins TRBV10-3 to TRBJ2-7, with unresolved D. This CDR3 has 14 amino acids. Deletions cut 3 bases from V and 3 bases from J, with 12 bases between. Germline V gene sequence: CDR1 ENHRY, CDR2 SYGVKD. The CDR3: CAISDRPAGYEQYF. The DNA for the CDR3 is TGTGCCATCAGTGATCGTCCGGCAGGCTACGAGCAGTACTTC.

The V and J genes are TRBV5-1 and TRBJ2-1; D remains ambiguous. The end of the DNA fits TRBJ2-7 better, so the J call may be wrong. The CDR3 has 14 residues. Per germline, CDR1 SGHRS and CDR2 YFSETQ. DNA for the CDR3: TGCGCCAGCAGCTTGACAGACGCCTACAATGAGCAGTACTTC. Its protein is CASSLTDAYNEQYF.

This clonotype was counted at least ten times. The chain combines TRBV12-3 or TRBV12-4 with TRBJ2-7; no clear D gene. The V and J ends lost 3 bases and 1 base respectively, with 10 bases between them. This CDR3 region has 14 residues. This CDR3 is CASSFGEHSYEQYF. The DNA for the CDR3 is TGTGCCAGCAGTTTTGGGGAACATTCCTACGAGCAGTACTTC.

This clonotype came up a few times. The chain has TRBV4-3 and TRBJ2-1, with TRBD1 matching 7 bases. The CDR3 sequence is 15 residues long. Unmatched junction bases numbered 3, after V lost 2 bases and J lost 2 bases. Germline V gene lookup returns CDR1 LGHNA and CDR2 YSLEER. The CDR3 here is CASSQPGQPYNEQFF. DNA for the CDR3: TGCGCCAGCAGCCAACCGGGACAGCCCTACAATGAGCAGTTCTTC.